This T cell receptor (beta chain) is drawn from a study of cytomegalovirus exposure and HLA in healthy donors. Across the whole study: Previous work identified roughly 120 million unique TCR beta sequences from around 180 million T cells.

PCR was performed using 60 Vbeta and 13 Jbeta primers. Clones were read by immunoSEQ multiplex PCR, and TCRdb kept only the in-frame ones, dropping some. This table holds about 210,000 clones, nearly 80% found once. The CDR3 loop spans 16 amino acids. The V and J ends lost 2 bases and 2 bases, in that order; junction bases with no gene match: 9. The V gene's germline CDR1 is GTSNPN and CDR2 SVGIG (reference sequence). Sequenced material: PBMCs. The chain carries TRBV30 and TRBJ2-5; 9 bases are a match to TRBD2. The TCR originated in a male donor in good health and CMV-seronegative. The CDR3 region is CAWSRGLAGDQETQYF. For the CDR3, the DNA is TGTGCCTGGAGTAGGGGGTTAGCGGGGGATCAAGAGACCCAGTACTTC.